This TCR beta chain was sequenced for a study of cytomegalovirus exposure and HLA in healthy donors. Study as a whole: The 120 validation repertoires, a later analysis reported, used the same platform as the approximately 730 repertoires from the first cohort. Overall study findings and caveats: The study designated around 150 TCR beta chains cytomegalovirus-associated.

Germline-derived CDR1 and CDR2 are MNHNS and SASEGT. The J segment lost 1 base and the V segment lost 3 bases, leaving 11 bases of the junction unmatched. This CDR3 has 18 amino acids. From the approximately 120-subject validation cohort, which was separate from the approximately 720-subject first cohort, the donors were drawn. The assay was immunoSEQ multiplex PCR, and TCRdb's table has in-frame clones only and misses some. The sample shows about 160,000 clones, roughly 90% of them seen only once. This clone appeared once. No antigen is known for it. V gene TRBV6-1 combines with J gene TRBJ1-4; 7 bases fit TRBD1. The sequenced material came from PBMCs. The receptor comes from a woman in her twenties or thirties in good health and CMV-seronegative. This chain's CDR3 is CASSDTRQGAGTNEKLFF. The CDR3, as DNA: TGTGCCAGCAGTGATACAAGACAGGGCGCGGGAACTAATGAAAAACTGTTTTTT.